These 4 T cell receptor beta chains were all obtained from the same sample, sequenced in a study of blood T cell repertoires in COVID-19. Generated by immunoSEQ multiplex PCR, the TCRdb table keeps only in-frame clones and is missing some. The table lists some 460,000 clones, around 90% of them singletons. Material for sequencing was PBMCs or T cells enriched from blood (not recorded which). The receptors shown here come from a woman aged 18-29 years who had recovered from COVID-19.

As for this clone: This sample includes further DNA sequences coding for the same CDR3. The chain carries TRBV19 and TRBJ1-5; 9 bases map to TRBD1. Germline V CDR1 and CDR2: LNHDA, SQIVND (reference sequence). V was pared by 5 bases and J by 4 bases, with 6 bases of the junction left unmatched. CDR3 length: 15 amino acids. The CDR3 sequence is CASSPPGQGNQPQHF. CDR3 nucleotides: TGTGCCAGTAGTCCACCGGGACAGGGAAATCAGCCCCAGCATTTT. Full variable domain (missing parts from reference TRBV19 and TRBJ1-5): DGGITQSPKYLFRKEGQNVTLSCEQNLNHDAMYWYRQDPGQGLRLIYYSQIVNDFQKGDIAEGYSVSREKKESFPLTVTSAQKNPTAFYLCASSPPGQGNQPQHFGDGTRLSIL.

The chain recombines TRBV5-1 with TRBJ2-3; 11 positions match TRBD1. V lost 6 bases, J lost 4 bases, and 10 bases stayed unmatched. This CDR3 is 16 amino acids long. Germline V gives CDR1 SGHRS, CDR2 YFSETQ. The CDR3 bases are TGCGCCAGCATCTCCCTGCCGGGACAGGGGGCAGATACGCAGTATTTT. Its translation is CASISLPGQGADTQYF.

The chain couples TRBV2 to TRBJ1-5; tentatively, D is TRBD1 (5 bases). Germline-derived CDR1 and CDR2 are SNHLY and FYNNEI. V was trimmed by 6 bases and J by 9 bases, leaving 15 bases between them. The CDR3 runs to 13 residues. The CDR3 loop reads CASRRGVERPQHF. The CDR3 nucleotides read TGTGCCAGCAGACGGGGGGTAGAGCGGCCCCAGCATTTT.

The chain combines TRBV7-9 with TRBJ1-1; 7 positions agree with TRBD1. V shed 8 bases and J 3 bases; nucleotides not matched to a gene: 9. The germline gives CDR1 SEHNR, CDR2 FQNEAQ (reference sequence). The CDR3 spans 14 residues. The CDR3 sequence: CASSKTGHDTEAFF. Written as DNA, the CDR3 is TGTGCCAGCTCGAAGACAGGGCACGACACTGAAGCTTTCTTT. The full variable domain, in which reference TRBV7-9 and TRBJ1-1 provide the parts outside the CDR3, is DTGVSQNPRHKITKRGQNVTFRCDPISEHNRLYWYRQTLGQGPEFLTYFQNEAQLEKSRLLSDRFSAERPKGSFSTLEIQRTEQGDSAMYLCASSKTGHDTEAFFGQGTRLTVV.